This TCR beta chain stems from a study of cytomegalovirus exposure and HLA in healthy donors. Comments on this clone: Its antigen is unknown.

Nominal health characterized the donors when sampled, though unrecorded immune exposures were likely. CDR1 SGHTA and CDR2 FQGNSA come from the germline V gene. CDR3 length: 14 residues. Trimming took 1 base from V and 2 from J; bases not matched to a gene: 2. PCR involved 60 Vbeta and 13 Jbeta primers. Some clones are missing from TCRdb's copy, which holds only in-frame ones; the method was immunoSEQ multiplex PCR. This table holds fewer than 200,000 clones, over 80% found once. Study outcomes and limitations: Investigators reported more than 150 TCR beta chains as tied to cytomegalovirus. Highly shared variants forming one cluster were likely a sequencing artifact.

Input material: PBMCs. The receptor was isolated from a male donor in good health and CMV-seronegative. This chain links TRBV7-2 with TRBJ2-7, with 7 bases that match TRBD2. CDR3 nucleotides: TGTGCCAGCAGCTTAGAGGCGGGGGCCTACGAGCAGTACTTC. Encoded protein: CASSLEAGAYEQYF. Combining the CDR3 with reference TRBV7-2 and TRBJ2-7 gives the whole variable domain GAGVSQSPSNKVTEKGKDVELRCDPISGHTALYWYRQSLGQGLEFLIYFQGNSAPDKSGLPSDRFSAERTGGSVSTLTIQRTQQEDSAVYLCASSLEAGAYEQYFGPGTRLTVT.